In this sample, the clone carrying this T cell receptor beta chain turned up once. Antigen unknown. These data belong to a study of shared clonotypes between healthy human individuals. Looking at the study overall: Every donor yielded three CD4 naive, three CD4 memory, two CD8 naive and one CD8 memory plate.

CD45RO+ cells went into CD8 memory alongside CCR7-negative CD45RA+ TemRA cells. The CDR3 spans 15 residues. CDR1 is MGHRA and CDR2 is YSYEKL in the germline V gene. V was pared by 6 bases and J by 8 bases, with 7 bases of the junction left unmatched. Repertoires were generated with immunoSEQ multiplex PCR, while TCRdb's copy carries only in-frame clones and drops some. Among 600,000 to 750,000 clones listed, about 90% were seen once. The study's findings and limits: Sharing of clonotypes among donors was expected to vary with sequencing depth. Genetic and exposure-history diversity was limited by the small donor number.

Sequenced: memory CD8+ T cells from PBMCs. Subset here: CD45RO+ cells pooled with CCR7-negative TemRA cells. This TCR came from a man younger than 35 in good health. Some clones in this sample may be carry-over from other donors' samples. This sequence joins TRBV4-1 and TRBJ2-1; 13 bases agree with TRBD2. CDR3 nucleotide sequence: TGCGCCAGCAGACGGACTAGCGGGAGTTATGATGAGCAGTTCTTC. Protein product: CASRRTSGSYDEQFF.